Sequencing of this T cell receptor (beta chain) was carried out in a study of blood T cell repertoires in COVID-19. Study information: Whether acute or convalescent, the COVID-19 samples came from the United States, Italy and Spain. In each case, the material was cDNA or gDNA derived from T cells, B-cell-depleted T cells, or PBMCs.

Seattle's cohort entered during active infection and was followed longitudinally. The authors' processing: Researchers report that nucleated cell counts were estimated from reference gene primer amplification. This table comes from immunoSEQ multiplex PCR, and its TCRdb copy is limited to in-frame clones, with some not included. The DNA gave D and trimming, while V, J and clone size come from that table. In the table there are some 520,000 clones, roughly 87% of which are singletons. CDR1 and CDR2 from the germline V gene are SQVTM and ANQGSEA. V was trimmed by 7 bases and J by 4 bases, leaving 13 bases between them. This CDR3 spans 12 amino acids.

The sample taken for sequencing was peripheral blood. The chain combines TRBV29-1 with TRBJ1-2; D is unresolved. This clonotype originated in a man aged 18 to 29 with COVID-19, enrolled during active disease. The CDR3 bases are TGCAGCGCCAAAGGAGAGGTCTATGGCTACACCTTC. It is translated as CSAKGEVYGYTF.